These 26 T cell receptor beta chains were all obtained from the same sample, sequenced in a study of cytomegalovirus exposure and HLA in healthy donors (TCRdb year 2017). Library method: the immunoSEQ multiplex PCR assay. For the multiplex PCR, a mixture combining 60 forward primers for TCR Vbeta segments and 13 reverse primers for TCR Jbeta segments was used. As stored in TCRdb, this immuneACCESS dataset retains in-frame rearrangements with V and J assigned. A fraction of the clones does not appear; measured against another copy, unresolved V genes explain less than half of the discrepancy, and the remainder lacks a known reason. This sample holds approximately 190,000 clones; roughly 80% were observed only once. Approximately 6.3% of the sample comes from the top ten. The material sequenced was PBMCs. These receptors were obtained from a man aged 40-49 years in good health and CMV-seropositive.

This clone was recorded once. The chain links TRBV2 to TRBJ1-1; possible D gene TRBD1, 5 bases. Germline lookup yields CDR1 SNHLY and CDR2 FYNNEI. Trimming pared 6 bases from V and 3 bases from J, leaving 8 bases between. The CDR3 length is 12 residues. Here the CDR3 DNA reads TGTGCCAGCAGGCAGGGTGACACTGAAGCTTTCTTT. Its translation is CASRQGDTEAFF. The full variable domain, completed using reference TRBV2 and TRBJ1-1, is EPEVTQTPSHQVTQMGQEVILRCVPISNHLYFYWYRQILGQKVEFLVSFYNNEISEKSEIFDDQFSVERPDGSNFTLKIRSTKLEDSAMYFCASRQGDTEAFFGQGTRLTVV.

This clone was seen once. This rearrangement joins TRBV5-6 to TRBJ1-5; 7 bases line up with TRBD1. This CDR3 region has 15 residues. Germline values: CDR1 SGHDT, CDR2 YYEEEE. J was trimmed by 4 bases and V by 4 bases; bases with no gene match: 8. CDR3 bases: TGTGCCAGCAGCGCGCGACAGGGTTGGAATCAGCCCCAGCATTTT. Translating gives CASSARQGWNQPQHF.

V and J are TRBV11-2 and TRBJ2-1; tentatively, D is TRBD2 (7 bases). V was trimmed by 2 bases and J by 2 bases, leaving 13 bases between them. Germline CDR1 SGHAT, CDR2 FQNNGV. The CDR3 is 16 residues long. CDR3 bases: TGTGCCAGCAGCTTAAAACGAGGGGGGGCCTACAATGAGCAGTTCTTC. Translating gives CASSLKRGGAYNEQFF.

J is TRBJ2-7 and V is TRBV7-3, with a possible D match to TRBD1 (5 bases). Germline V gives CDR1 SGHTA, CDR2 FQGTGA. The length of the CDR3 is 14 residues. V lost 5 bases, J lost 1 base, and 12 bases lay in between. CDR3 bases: TGTGCCAGCAGCCCGACAGCGAATTCCTACGAGCAGTACTTC. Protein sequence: CASSPTANSYEQYF.

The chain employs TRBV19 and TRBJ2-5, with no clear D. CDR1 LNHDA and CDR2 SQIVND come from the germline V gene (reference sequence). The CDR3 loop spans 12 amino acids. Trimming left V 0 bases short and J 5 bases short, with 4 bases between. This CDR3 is CASSIDQETQYF. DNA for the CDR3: TGTGCCAGTAGTATAGATCAGGAGACCCAGTACTTC.

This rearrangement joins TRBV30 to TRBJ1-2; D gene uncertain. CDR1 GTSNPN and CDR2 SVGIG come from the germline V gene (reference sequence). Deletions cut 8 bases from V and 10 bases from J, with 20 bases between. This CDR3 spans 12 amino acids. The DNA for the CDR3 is TGTGCCGGTACACACTCAAGGACTACCTACACCTTC. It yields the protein CAGTHSRTTYTF.

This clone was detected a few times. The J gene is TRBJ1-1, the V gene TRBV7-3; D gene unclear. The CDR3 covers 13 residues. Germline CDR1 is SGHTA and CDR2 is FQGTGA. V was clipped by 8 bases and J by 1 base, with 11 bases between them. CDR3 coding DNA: TGTGCCAGCCTTAAACAGCAGAACACTGAAGCTTTCTTT. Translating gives CASLKQQNTEAFF.

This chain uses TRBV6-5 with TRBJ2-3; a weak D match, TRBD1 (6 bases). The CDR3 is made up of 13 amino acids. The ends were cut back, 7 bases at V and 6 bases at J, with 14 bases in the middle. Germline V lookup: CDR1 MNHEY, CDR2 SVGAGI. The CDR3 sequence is CASNGYRGDTQYF. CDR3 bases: TGTGCCAGCAACGGATATAGGGGGGATACGCAGTATTTT.

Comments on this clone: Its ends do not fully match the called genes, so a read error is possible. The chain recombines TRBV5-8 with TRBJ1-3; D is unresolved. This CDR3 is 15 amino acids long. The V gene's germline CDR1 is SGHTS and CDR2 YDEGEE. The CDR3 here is CASSFRTDSGDTIYF. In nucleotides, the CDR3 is TGTGCCAGCAGCTTTAGGACGGACTCTGGAGACACCATATATTTT.

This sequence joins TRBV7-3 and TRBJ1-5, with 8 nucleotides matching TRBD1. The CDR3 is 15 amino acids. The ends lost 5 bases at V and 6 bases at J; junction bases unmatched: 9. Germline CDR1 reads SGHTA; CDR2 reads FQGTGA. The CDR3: CASSQTGERGQPQHF. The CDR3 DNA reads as TGTGCCAGCAGCCAGACAGGGGAGAGGGGTCAGCCCCAGCATTTT.

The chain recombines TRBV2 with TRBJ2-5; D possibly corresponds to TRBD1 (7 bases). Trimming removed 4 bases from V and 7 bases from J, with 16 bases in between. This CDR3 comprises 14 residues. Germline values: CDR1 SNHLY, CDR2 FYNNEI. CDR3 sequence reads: CASSARQQGGTQYF. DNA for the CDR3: TGTGCCAGCAGTGCACGACAGCAGGGGGGGACCCAGTACTTC.

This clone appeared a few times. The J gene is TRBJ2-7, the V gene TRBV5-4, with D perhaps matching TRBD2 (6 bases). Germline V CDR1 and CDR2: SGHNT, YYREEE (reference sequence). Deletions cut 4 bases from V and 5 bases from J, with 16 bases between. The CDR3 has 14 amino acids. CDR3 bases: TGTGCCAGCAGCCCGGGACTTCGCCCCGACGAGCAGTACTTC. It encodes CASSPGLRPDEQYF.

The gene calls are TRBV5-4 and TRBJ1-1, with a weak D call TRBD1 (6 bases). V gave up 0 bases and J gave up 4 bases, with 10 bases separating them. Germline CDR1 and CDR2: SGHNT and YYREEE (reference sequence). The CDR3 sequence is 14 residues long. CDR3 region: CASSLAPGVTEAFF. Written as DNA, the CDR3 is TGTGCCAGCAGCTTGGCCCCAGGGGTCACTGAAGCTTTCTTT.

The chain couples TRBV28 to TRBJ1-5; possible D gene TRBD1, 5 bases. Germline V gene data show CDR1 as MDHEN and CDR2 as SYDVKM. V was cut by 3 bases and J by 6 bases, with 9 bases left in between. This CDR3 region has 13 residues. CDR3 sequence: CASSFQGLQPQHF. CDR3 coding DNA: TGTGCCAGCAGTTTCCAGGGCCTTCAGCCCCAGCATTTT. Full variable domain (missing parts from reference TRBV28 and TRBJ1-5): DVKVTQSSRYLVKRTGEKVFLECVQDMDHENMFWYRQDPGLGLRLIYFSYDVKMKEKGDIPEGYSVSREKKERFSLILESASTNQTSMYLCASSFQGLQPQHFGDGTRLSIL.

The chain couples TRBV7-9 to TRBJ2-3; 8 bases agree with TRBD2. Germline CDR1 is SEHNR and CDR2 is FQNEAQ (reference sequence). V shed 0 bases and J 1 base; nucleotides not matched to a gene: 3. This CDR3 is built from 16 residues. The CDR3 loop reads CASSLAASGRTDTQYF. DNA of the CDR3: TGTGCCAGCAGCTTAGCGGCTAGCGGGCGCACAGATACGCAGTATTTT.

The CDR3 DNA is TGTGCCAGCACCCCCAGCAGGGTCGGCACAAGAGGCTCCTACGAGCAGTACTTC. Translation: CASTPSRVGTRGSYEQYF. The V and J genes are TRBV28 and TRBJ2-7; D is perhaps TRBD1 (5 bases). Trimming pared 7 bases from V and 0 bases from J, leaving 25 bases between. Germline CDR1 and CDR2: MDHEN and SYDVKM. The CDR3 spans 18 residues.

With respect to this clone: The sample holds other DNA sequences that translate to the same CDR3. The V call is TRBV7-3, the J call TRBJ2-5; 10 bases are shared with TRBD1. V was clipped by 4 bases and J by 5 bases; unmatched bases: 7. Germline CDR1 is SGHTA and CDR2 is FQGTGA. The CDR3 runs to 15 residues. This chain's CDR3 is CASSSRTGGLETQYF. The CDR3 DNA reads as TGTGCCAGCAGCTCTCGGACAGGGGGGTTGGAGACCCAGTACTTC. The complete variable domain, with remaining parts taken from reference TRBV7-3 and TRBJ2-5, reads GAGVSQTPSNKVTEKGKYVELRCDPISGHTALYWYRQSLGQGPEFLIYFQGTGAADDSGLPNDRFFAVRPEGSVSTLKIQRTERGDSAVYLCASSSRTGGLETQYFGPGTRLLVL.

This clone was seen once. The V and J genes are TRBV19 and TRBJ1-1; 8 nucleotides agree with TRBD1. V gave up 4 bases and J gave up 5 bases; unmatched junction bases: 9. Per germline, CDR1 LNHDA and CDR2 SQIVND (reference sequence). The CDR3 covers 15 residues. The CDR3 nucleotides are TGTGCCAGTAGTAAGGTCCAGGGGGCATATACTGAAGCTTTCTTT. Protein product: CASSKVQGAYTEAFF.

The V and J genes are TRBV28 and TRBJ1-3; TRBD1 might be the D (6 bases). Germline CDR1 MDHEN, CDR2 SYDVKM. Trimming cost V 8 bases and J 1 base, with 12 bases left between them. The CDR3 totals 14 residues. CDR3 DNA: TGTGCCAGCGGGGACACTACATCTGGAAACACCATATATTTT. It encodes CASGDTTSGNTIYF.

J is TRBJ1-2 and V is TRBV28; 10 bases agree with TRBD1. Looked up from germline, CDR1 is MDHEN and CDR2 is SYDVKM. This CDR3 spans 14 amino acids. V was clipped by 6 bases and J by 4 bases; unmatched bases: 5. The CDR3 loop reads CASSAGTGAYGYTF. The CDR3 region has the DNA TGTGCCAGCAGCGCCGGGACAGGGGCCTATGGCTACACCTTC.

CDR3 in amino acids: CSVIGVPGLAGNNEQFF. CDR3 sequence (DNA): TGCAGCGTTATAGGAGTTCCGGGGCTAGCGGGAAACAATGAGCAGTTCTTC. The chain has TRBV29-1 and TRBJ2-1; 9 nucleotides match TRBD2. Germline V gene data show CDR1 as SQVTM and CDR2 as ANQGSEA. The junction had 16 bases not matched to a gene; V was cut back by 5 bases and J by 5 bases. The length of the CDR3 is 17 residues.

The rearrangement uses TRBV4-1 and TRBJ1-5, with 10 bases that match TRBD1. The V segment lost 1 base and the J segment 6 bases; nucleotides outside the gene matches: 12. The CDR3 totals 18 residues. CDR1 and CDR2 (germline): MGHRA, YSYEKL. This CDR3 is CASSQVQDRGRRFQPQHF. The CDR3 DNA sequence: TGCGCCAGCAGCCAAGTCCAAGACAGGGGGCGCCGATTTCAGCCCCAGCATTTT.

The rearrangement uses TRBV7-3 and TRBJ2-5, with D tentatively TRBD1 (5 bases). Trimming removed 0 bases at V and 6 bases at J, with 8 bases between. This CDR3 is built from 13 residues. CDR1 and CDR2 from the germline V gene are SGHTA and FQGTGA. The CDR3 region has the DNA TGTGCCAGCAGCTTAACGGCGGACAAGACCCAGTACTTC. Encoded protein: CASSLTADKTQYF.

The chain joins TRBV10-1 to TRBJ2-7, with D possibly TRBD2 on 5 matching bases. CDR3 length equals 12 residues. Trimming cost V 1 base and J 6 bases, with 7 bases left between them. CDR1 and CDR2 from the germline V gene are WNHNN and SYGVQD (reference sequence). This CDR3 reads CASSELAGEQYF. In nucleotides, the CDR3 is TGCGCCAGCAGTGAGTTGGCGGGCGAGCAGTACTTC.

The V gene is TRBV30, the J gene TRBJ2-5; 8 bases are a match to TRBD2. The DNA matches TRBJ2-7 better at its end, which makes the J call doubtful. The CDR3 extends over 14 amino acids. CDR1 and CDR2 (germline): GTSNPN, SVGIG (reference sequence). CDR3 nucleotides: TGTGCCTGGAGTGCGGGGGGGGCCGACTACGAGCAGTACTTC. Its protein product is CAWSAGGADYEQYF.

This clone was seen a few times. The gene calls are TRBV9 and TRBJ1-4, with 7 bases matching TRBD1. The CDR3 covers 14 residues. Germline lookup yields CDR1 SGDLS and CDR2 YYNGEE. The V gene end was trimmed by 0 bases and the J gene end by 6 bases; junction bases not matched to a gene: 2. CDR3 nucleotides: TGTGCCAGCAGCGTAGATAGGGGGCATGAAAAACTGTTTTTT. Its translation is CASSVDRGHEKLFF. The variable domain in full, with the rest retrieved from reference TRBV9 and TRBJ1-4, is DSGVTQTPKHLITATGQRVTLRCSPRSGDLSVYWYQQSLDQGLQFLIQYYNGEERAKGNILERFSAQQFPDLHSELNLSSLELGDSALYFCASSVDRGHEKLFFGSGTQLSVL.